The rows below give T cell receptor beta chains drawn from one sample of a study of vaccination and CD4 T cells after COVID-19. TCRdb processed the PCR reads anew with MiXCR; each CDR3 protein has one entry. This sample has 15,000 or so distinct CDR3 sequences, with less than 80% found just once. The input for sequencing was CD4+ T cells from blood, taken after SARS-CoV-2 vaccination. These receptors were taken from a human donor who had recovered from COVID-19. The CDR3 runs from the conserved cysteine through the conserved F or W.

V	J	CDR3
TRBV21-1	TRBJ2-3	CASSKHRRRGSTDTQYF
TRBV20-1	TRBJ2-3	CSAIWTRFADTQYF
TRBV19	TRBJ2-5	CASSYGREETQYF
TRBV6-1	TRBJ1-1	CASSLSSRRSSNTEAFF
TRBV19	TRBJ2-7	CASSIALLLAPTSEQYF
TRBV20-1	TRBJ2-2	CSARDHRTGELFF
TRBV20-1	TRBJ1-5	CSASSGLSNQPQHF
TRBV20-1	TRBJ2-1	CSASDVSGSGEQFF
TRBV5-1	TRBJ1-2	CASSWARGLGGYTF
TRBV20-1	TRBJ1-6	CSAREEGSRSPLHF
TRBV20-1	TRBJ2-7	CSARGGRVEQYF
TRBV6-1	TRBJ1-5	CASSPRGAGQPQHF
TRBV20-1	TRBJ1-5	CSARVSGDQPQHF
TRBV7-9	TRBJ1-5	CASSREDQPQHF
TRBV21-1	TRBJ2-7	CASSKACRAHEQYF
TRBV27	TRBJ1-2	CASSSHNQGWDYGYTF
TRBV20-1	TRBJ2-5	CSAWGSWETQYF
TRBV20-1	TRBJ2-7	CSASPLAGGYEQYF
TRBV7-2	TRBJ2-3	CASSSDRGTDTQYF
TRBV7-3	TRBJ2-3	CASSLSASPDTQYF
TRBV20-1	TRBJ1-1	CSAGDRGMNTEAFF
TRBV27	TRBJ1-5	CASGRTGRGVAPNQPQHF
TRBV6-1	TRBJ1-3	CASSAQQGNTIYF
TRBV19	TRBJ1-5	CASSIGDSEPQHF
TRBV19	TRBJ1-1	CASSIGRARTEAFF
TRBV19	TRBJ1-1	CASSIDPGLNTEAFF
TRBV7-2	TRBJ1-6	CASSPSVDSPLHF
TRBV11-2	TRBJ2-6	CASSLGGGASGANVLTF
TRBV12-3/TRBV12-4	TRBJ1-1	CASSLGEGTEAFF
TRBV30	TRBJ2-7	CAWSHTGDEQYF
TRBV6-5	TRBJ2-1	CASSWQWDEQFF
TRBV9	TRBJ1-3	CASSAKDRGHGNTIYF
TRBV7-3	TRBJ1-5	CASSLRGGEPQHF
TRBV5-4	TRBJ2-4	CASSLTGTDIQYF
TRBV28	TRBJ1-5	CASSLWTGRQPQHF
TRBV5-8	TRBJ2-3	CADRTGTEVSSDTQYF
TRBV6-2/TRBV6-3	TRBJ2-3	CASSENGRGPAGDTQYF
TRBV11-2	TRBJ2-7	CASSLDLETGKREQYF
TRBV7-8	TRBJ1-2	CASSSRREYGYTF
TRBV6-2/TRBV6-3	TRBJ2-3	CASSYSTAAEDTQYF
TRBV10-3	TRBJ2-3	CAINSRLAGGTDTQYF
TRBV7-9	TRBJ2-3	CASSFRTSGTIDTQYF
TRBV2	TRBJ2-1	CASYGQGGNEQFF
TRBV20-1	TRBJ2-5	CSASTTGITAQYF
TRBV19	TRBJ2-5	CASSSRLELRETQYF
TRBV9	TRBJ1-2	CASSVGPGESNYGYTF
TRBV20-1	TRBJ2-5	CSARRPKETQYF
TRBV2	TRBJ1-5	CASSVVRVNEDQPQHF
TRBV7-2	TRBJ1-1	CASSLDRVGAEAFF
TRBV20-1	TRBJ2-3	CSAVRGGFTDTQYF
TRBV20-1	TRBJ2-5	CSAIPGLAGSLQETQYF
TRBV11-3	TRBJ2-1	CASSLAGGVSYNEQFF
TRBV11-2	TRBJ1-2	CASSTRAAAYGYTF
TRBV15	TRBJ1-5	CATSKVESNQPQHF
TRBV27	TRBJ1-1	CASSYRQGRTEAFF
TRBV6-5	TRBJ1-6	CASSYSRNSPLHF
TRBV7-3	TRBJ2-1	CASSLTGQGIYNEQFF
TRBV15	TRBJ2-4	CATSRAQGAIRSIQYF
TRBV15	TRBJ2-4	CATSRDAWQGAKNIQYF